What follows is one T cell receptor (beta chain) and its context. Its antigen is undetermined. The data were obtained in a study of shared clonotypes between healthy human individuals. General study findings and limits: Between several donors, naive CD4 clonotypes were shared at a level of approximately 5%.

The method was immunoSEQ multiplex PCR; TCRdb's version includes in-frame clones alone and lacks a portion of them. The sample yields 1,400,000 or so clones, around 98.5% seen once. The CDR3 has 12 residues. Trimming removed 2 bases from V and 7 bases from J, with 9 bases in between. Germline CDR1 and CDR2: LNHDA and SQIVND (reference sequence). The sequence came from a man younger than 45 in good health. The chain has TRBV19 and TRBJ2-7; either TRBD1 or TRBD2 may supply D (5 bases each). Material: naive CD4+ T cells sorted from blood. Subset given: CD45RA+ positively selected. CDR3 sequence (DNA): TGTGCCAGTAGTATATTCGAGGGGGAGCAGTACTTC. Protein product: CASSIFEGEQYF.